This T cell receptor (beta chain) was captured in a study of tissue T cells after allogeneic stem cell transplantation. This clone was seen a handful of times. Its antigen is still unknown. Here the gene names and germline are mouse. The CDR3 end falls 1 residue outside the read, so it is completed with the germline J gene. Sequencing used immunoSEQ multiplex PCR; TCRdb keeps in-frame clones, though not all of them. This sample has 1,800 or so clones, with approximately 59% found just once. This sample's time point: mouse harvest day 7 after allogeneic transplant. Each mouse received 10^7 T-cell-depleted marrow cells plus 10^6 splenic CD5+ T cells by tail vein. Mice had MHC-mismatched B6 into BALB/c GVHD, sampled day 7 or 14. The CDR3 consists of 15 residues. Looked up from germline, CDR1 is KGHPV and CDR2 is FQNQEV (reference sequence). Trimming left V 4 bases short and J 0 bases short, with 9 bases between.

The study's findings and limits: Alloreactivity or antigen specificity of tissue TCRs was not determined; some clones might be host cells.

The chain has TRBV26 and TRBJ1-4, with D tentatively TRBD1 (5 bases). Sequencing was performed on liver tissue. The TCR sequence derives from a female BALB/c mouse given C57BL/6 T cells with graft-versus-host disease after an allogeneic hematopoietic cell transplant. The CDR3 sequence: CASSPRQLSNERLFF. Incomplete CDR3 DNA: TGTGCCAGCAGTCCCCGACAGCTTTCCAACGAAAGATTATTT.